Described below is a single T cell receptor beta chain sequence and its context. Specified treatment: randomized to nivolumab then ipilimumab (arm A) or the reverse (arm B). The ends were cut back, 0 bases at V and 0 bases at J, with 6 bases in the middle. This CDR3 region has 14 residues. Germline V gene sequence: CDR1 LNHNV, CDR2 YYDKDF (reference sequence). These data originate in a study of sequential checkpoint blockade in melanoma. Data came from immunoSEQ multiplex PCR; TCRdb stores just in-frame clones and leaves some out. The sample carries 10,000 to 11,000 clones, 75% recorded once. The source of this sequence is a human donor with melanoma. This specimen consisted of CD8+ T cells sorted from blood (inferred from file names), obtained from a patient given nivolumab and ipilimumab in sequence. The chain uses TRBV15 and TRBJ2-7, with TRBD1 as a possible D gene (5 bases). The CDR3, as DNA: TGTGCCACCAGCAGAGAGACAGCCTCCTACGAGCAGTACTTC. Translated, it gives CATSRETASYEQYF.